Listed below are T cell receptor beta chains from one sample, sequenced in a study of cytomegalovirus exposure and HLA in healthy donors. TCRdb keeps only in-frame clones here, not all; method: immunoSEQ multiplex PCR. The sample has fewer than 200,000 clones, over 65% seen once. Sequenced input: PBMCs. The source of these receptors is a middle-aged man in good health and CMV-seropositive. CDR3s include the opening cysteine and the closing phenylalanine or tryptophan. A D gene is named only where the DNA matches it firmly. A clone size is listed for some rows: how often the clone was seen (once, few, many), or a class if it is expanded.

>TRBV6-1|once|TRBJ2-3|TRBD1|13
TGTGCCAGCAGTGACCGACAGGGTATAACGCAGTATTTT
CASSDRQGITQYF
>TRBV9|.|TRBJ1-3|TRBD1|16
TGTGCCAGCAGCCCCCGGGAGGGGGCTGTTGGAAACACCATATATTTT
CASSPREGAVGNTIYF
>TRBV5-6|.|TRBJ1-1|.|12
TGTGCCAGCAGCCCGGTCAGGGGAGAAGCTTTCTTT
CASSPVRGEAFF
>TRBV7-9|.|TRBJ2-3|TRBD2|14
TGTGCCAGCAGCCGTAGCGGGGAGGCAGATACGCAGTATTTT
CASSRSGEADTQYF
>TRBV2|few|TRBJ1-1|.|14
TGTGCCAGCAGGATGGACAGTATGAACACTGAAGCTTTCTTT
CASRMDSMNTEAFF
>TRBV9|.|TRBJ2-2|TRBD1|15
TGTGCCAGCAGCTTTACAGGGGGCTACACCGGGGAGCTGTTTTTT
CASSFTGGYTGELFF
>TRBV6-1|.|TRBJ1-1|TRBD1|12
TGTGCCAGCACACAGGGGGGCACTGAAGCTTTCTTT
CASTQGGTEAFF
>TRBV6-5|once|TRBJ2-7|TRBD1|14
TGTGCCAGCAGCCGACAGGGTTTCTCCTACGAGCAGTACTTC
CASSRQGFSYEQYF
>TRBV5-4|few|TRBJ1-2|.|11
TGTGCCAGCAGCGCGACTACTGGCTACACCTTC
CASSATTGYTF
>TRBV6-1|few|TRBJ2-7|.|15
TGTGCCAGCAGTGAGGGGCAGGGGAACTCCTACGAGCAGTACTTC
CASSEGQGNSYEQYF
>TRBV5-1|.|TRBJ2-1|TRBD1|14
TGCGCCAGCAGCATGAGTCAGGGGGCGGGTGAGCAGTTCTTC
CASSMSQGAGEQFF
>TRBV7-8|.|TRBJ1-5|.|17
TGTGCCAGCAGCCTTGGAAGACAGAAATTGAGCAATCAGCCCCAGCATTTT
CASSLGRQKLSNQPQHF
>TRBV5-6|.|TRBJ2-2|TRBD1|17
TGTGCCAGCAGCTGGACAGGGGTCCTCAGGAACACCGGGGAGCTGTTTTTT
CASSWTGVLRNTGELFF
>TRBV6-5|.|TRBJ1-1|.|13
TGTGCCGGCAGTTACTCGGAGGACAGTGAAGCTTTCTTT
CAGSYSEDSEAFF
>TRBV19|.|TRBJ1-4|TRBD1|14
TGTGCCAGTTCTCAATACAGGGGGTCCGAGAAACTGTTTTTT
CASSQYRGSEKLFF
>TRBV6-6|.|TRBJ2-7|.|16
TGTGCCAGCACCCTAGGTAACCCAATTGTAACCTACGAGCAGTACTTC
CASTLGNPIVTYEQYF
>TRBV7-8|.|TRBJ2-2|TRBD2|16
TGTGCCAGCAGCGTCCGGACTAGCGGGGCGACCGGGGAGCTGTTTTTT
CASSVRTSGATGELFF
>TRBV7-3|.|TRBJ1-2|TRBD1|13
TGTGCCAGCAGCCCCTCGGGACAGGGTGGCTACACCTTC
CASSPSGQGGYTF
>TRBV27|.|TRBJ2-2|.|15
TGTGCCAGCAGTCCTCAGGACTGGAACACCGGGGAGCTGTTTTTT
CASSPQDWNTGELFF
>TRBV7-9|.|TRBJ2-1|TRBD1|15
TGTGCCAGCAGCCCGAGGGACAGCCGGCGCGATGAGCAGTTCTTC
CASSPRDSRRDEQFF
>TRBV5-1|.|TRBJ1-6|TRBD1|17
TGCGCCAGCAGCCCAGGGACAGGGGGAAAACTTAATTCACCCCTCCACTTT
CASSPGTGGKLNSPLHF
>TRBV9|.|TRBJ2-7|TRBD2|14
TGTGCCAGCAGTTCTAGCGGGGGCCTCTACGAGCAGTACTTC
CASSSSGGLYEQYF
>TRBV5-5|.|TRBJ1-1|.|15
TGTGCCAGCAGCTTGGTCAGGGCCGAAAACACTGAAGCTTTCTTT
CASSLVRAENTEAFF
>TRBV9|.|TRBJ2-3|.|15
TGTGCCAGCGCCCTCGGGACATCTAGCACAGATACGCAGTATTTT
CASALGTSSTDTQYF
>TRBV29-1|.|TRBJ2-7|TRBD1|15
TGCAGCGTTGAAGTGTATTGGGACAGGGTTTCCGAGCAGTACTTC
CSVEVYWDRVSEQYF
>TRBV18|.|TRBJ1-5|TRBD1|15
TGTGCCAGCTCACCGACCAGGGGGACCTATCAGCCCCAGCATTTT
CASSPTRGTYQPQHF
>TRBV19|.|TRBJ2-4|.|16
TGTGCCAGTAGTATAGATACGCGGGGCTTACAAAGCATTCAGTACTTC
CASSIDTRGLQSIQYF
>TRBV5-1|once|TRBJ2-1|.|16
TGCGCCAGCAGCAGAGGACTCACTAAGGTGGACGATGAGCAGTTCTTC
CASSRGLTKVDDEQFF
>TRBV7-9|.|TRBJ2-5|TRBD1|16
TGTGCCAGCAGCCCCAGGGACAGGGGGCCCCAAGAGACCCAGTACTTC
CASSPRDRGPQETQYF
>TRBV7-2|.|TRBJ1-2|.|15
TGTGCCAGCAGCTCGACCGGGACTTTTAACTATGGCTACACCTTC
CASSSTGTFNYGYTF
>TRBV9|.|TRBJ1-3|.|15
TGTGCCAGTAGCGTAGAAGGGGTGGGGGGAAACACCATATATTTT
CASSVEGVGGNTIYF
>TRBV9|.|TRBJ2-5|.|12
TGTGCCAGCGCGGGGTACCGAGAGACCCAGTACTTC
CASAGYRETQYF
>TRBV19|.|TRBJ2-7|TRBD1|16
TGTGCCAGTAGTGCCGGGACAGGCCTCGGTCCCTACGAGCAGTACTTC
CASSAGTGLGPYEQYF
>TRBV18|once|TRBJ2-7|TRBD1|15
TGTGCCAGCTCACCACTTGGGACAGGGGCCTACGAGCAGTACTTC
CASSPLGTGAYEQYF
>TRBV30|.|TRBJ2-2|TRBD2|13
TGTGCCCGCGGGGGGTTCGTTCGTGGGGAGCTGTTTTTT
CARGGFVRGELFF
>TRBV7-3|once|TRBJ1-1|.|13
TGTGCCAGCAGCTTGTCCGGGGGGTCTGAAGCTTTCTTT
CASSLSGGSEAFF
>TRBV6-1|.|TRBJ2-4|.|14
TGTGCCAGCAGTGAACGAGGGGGAAGGGACATTCAGTACTTC
CASSERGGRDIQYF
>TRBV15|once|TRBJ2-5|.|13
TGTGCCACCAGCAGAGATGAGGTGGGGCGCCTGTACTTC
CATSRDEVGRLYF
>TRBV29-1|.|TRBJ1-1|TRBD1|13
TGCAGCGGATTCGACAGGGCGAACACTGAAGCTTTCTTT
CSGFDRANTEAFF
>TRBV19|.|TRBJ1-5|.|15
TGTGCCAGTAGTAACCCCAGGATTAGCAATCAGCCCCAGCATTTT
CASSNPRISNQPQHF
>TRBV9|.|TRBJ1-1|.|15
TGTGCCAGCAGCGCCACAGCTAATTTGAACACTGAAGCTTTCTTT
CASSATANLNTEAFF
>TRBV11-2|once|TRBJ2-2|TRBD2|13
TGTGCCAGCAGCCGCCGACTAGCGTGCGAGCTGTTTTTT
CASSRRLACELFF
>TRBV12-5|.|TRBJ2-7|.|12
TGTGCTAGTGGTTCCAAGGGGGATGAGCAGTACTTC
CASGSKGDEQYF
>TRBV9|.|TRBJ2-2|.|13
TGTGCCAGCAGCGTAGATCTAACCGGGGAGCTGTTTTTT
CASSVDLTGELFF
>TRBV9|.|TRBJ2-3|.|13
TGTGCCAGCAGCGAGGGGGGGGCGGGTACGCAGTATTTT
CASSEGGAGTQYF
>TRBV5-5|.|TRBJ2-1|TRBD2|13
TGTGCCAGCAGTTCGGGGGGAAACGGCGAGCAGTTCTTC
CASSSGGNGEQFF
>TRBV11-2|once|TRBJ1-4|.|14
TGTGCCAGCACCTCAGGGGACGATAATGAAAAACTGTTTTTT
CASTSGDDNEKLFF
>TRBV7-9|.|TRBJ1-4|TRBD1|15
TGTGCCAGCAGCTTAGGTCTGGACAGGGGGCTAAAACTGTTTTTT
CASSLGLDRGLKLFF
>TRBV6-5|.|TRBJ1-2|.|14
TGTGCCAGCAGTTACTCGAGCAGGGATGATGGCTACACCTTC
CASSYSSRDDGYTF
>TRBV2|few|TRBJ1-4|.|13
TGTGCCAGCAGTGAGAGGGACTTTGAAAAACTGTTTTTT
CASSERDFEKLFF
>TRBV7-2|.|TRBJ1-5|.|13
TGTGCCAGCAGCTTAGAGCGGTCTCAGCCCCAGCATTTT
CASSLERSQPQHF
>TRBV4-3|.|TRBJ2-7|.|13
TGCGCCAGCAGCCAAGAACCGGAGGCGAGGCAGTACTTC
CASSQEPEARQYF
>TRBV30|.|TRBJ1-1|TRBD1|14
TGTGCCTATGAAACTAGGACAGGGCGTACTGAAGCTTTCTTT
CAYETRTGRTEAFF
>TRBV4-3|.|TRBJ1-1|.|16
TGCGCCAGCAGCCAAGACATAAGGGGCGCGTCCACTGAAGCTTTCTTT
CASSQDIRGASTEAFF
>TRBV7-9|few|TRBJ1-1|TRBD1|16
TGTGCCAGCAGCTTAGCGGGACAGGGGATGAACACTGAAGCTTTCTTT
CASSLAGQGMNTEAFF
>TRBV5-6|.|TRBJ2-7|.|16
TGTGCCAGCAGCTTGGGGGCAGGTCCCCAATCAGGGGAGCAGTACTTC
CASSLGAGPQSGEQYF
>TRBV7-6|.|TRBJ2-7|.|16
TGTGCCAGCAGCTTAGTCCCCTCAGGGGTCCCGTACGAGCAGTACTTC
CASSLVPSGVPYEQYF
>TRBV7-9|.|TRBJ2-7|TRBD1|15
TGTGCCAGCAGCGCCGCCCGGACAGGGAGGCGCGAGCAGTACTTC
CASSAARTGRREQYF